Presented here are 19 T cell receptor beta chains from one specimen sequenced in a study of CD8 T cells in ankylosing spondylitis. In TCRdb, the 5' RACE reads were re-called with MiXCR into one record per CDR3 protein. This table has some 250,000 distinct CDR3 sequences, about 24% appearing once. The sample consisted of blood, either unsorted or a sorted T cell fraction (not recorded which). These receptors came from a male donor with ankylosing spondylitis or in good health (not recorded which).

The CDR3 sequence: CSATGQGVDTQYF. The CDR3, as DNA: TGCAGCGCCACCGGACAAGGAGTAGATACGCAGTATTTT. The V call is TRBV29-1, the J call TRBJ2-3; D perhaps matches TRBD1 (5 bases). CDR3 size: 13 residues. The germline V gene has CDR1 SQVTM and CDR2 ANQGSEA. V lost 7 bases to trimming and J lost 5 bases, with 16 bases between them.

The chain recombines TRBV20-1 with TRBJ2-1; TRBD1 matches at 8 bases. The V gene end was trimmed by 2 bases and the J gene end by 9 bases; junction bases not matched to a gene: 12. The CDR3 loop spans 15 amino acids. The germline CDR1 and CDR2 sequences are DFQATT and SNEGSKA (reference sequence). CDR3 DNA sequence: TGCAGTGCTAGAAGCCCAGGGGGCCCTCTTAGTGAGCAGTTCTTC. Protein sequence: CSARSPGGPLSEQFF.

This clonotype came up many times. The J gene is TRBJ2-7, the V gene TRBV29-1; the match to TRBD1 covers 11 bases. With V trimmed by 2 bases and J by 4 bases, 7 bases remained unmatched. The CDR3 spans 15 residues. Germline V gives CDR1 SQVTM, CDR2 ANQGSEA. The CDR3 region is CSVELMDRGLYEQYF. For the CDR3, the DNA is TGCAGCGTTGAACTTATGGACAGGGGGCTTTACGAGCAGTACTTC.

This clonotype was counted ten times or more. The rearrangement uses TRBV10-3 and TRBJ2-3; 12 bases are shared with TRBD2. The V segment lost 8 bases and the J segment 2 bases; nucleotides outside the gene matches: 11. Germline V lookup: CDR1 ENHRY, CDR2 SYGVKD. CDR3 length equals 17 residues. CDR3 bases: TGTGCCATCGGGGGACTAGCGGGCTTGAGTGCCACAGATACGCAGTATTTT. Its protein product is CAIGGLAGLSATDTQYF.

The CDR3 here is CSARGGAVTTEAFF. The CDR3 bases are TGCAGTGCTAGAGGCGGGGCTGTGACCACTGAAGCTTTCTTT. V gene TRBV20-1 combines with J gene TRBJ1-1, with D possibly TRBD1 on 5 matching bases. V shed 1 base and J shed 4 bases, with 13 bases lying between them. CDR3 length: 14 residues. Germline CDR1 and CDR2: DFQATT and SNEGSKA (reference sequence).

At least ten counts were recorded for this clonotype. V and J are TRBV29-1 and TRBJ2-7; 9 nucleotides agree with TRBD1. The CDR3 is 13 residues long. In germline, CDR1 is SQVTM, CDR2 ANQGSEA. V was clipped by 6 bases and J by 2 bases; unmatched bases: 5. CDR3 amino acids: CSVARDRAYEQYF. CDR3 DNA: TGCAGCGTAGCCCGGGACAGGGCCTACGAGCAGTACTTC.

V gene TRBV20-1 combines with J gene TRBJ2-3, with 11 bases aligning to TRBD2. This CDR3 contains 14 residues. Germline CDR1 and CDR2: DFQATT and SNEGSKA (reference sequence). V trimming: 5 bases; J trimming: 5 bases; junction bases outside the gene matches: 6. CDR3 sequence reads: CSARLAGHGDTQYF. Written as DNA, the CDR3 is TGCAGTGCTCGACTAGCGGGGCATGGAGATACGCAGTATTTT.

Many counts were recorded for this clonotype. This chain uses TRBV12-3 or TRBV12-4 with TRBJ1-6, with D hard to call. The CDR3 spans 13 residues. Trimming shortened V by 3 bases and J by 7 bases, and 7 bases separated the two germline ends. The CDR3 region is CASSLQRNSPLHF. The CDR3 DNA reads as TGTGCCAGCAGTTTGCAGAGAAATTCACCCCTCCACTTT.

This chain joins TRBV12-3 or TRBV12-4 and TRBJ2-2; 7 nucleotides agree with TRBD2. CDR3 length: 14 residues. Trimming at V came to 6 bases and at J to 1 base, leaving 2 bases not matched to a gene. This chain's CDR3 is CASRVAGNTGELFF. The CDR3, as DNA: TGTGCCAGCAGGGTAGCGGGGAACACCGGGGAGCTGTTTTTT.

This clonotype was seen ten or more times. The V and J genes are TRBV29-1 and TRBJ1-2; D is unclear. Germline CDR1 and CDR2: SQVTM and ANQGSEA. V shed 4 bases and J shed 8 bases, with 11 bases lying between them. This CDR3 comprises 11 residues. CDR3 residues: CSVGGGWGYTF. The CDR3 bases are TGCAGCGTTGGAGGCGGATGGGGCTACACCTTC.

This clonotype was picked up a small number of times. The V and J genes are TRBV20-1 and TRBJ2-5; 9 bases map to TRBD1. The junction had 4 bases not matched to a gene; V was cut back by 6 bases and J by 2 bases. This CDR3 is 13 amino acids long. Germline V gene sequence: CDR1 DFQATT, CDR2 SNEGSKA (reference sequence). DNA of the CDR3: TGCAGTGCAAGGGACAGGGCTCAAGAGACCCAGTACTTC. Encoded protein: CSARDRAQETQYF.

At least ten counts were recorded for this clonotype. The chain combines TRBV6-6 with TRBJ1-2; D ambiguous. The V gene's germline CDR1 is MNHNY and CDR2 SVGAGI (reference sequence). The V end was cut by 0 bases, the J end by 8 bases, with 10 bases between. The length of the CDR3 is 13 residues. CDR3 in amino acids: CASSYSRGDGYTF. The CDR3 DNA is TGTGCCAGCAGTTACTCCCGGGGAGACGGCTACACCTTC.

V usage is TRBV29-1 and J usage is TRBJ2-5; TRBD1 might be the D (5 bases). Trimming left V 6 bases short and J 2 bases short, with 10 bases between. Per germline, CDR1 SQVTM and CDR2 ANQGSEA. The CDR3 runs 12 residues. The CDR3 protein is CSVRQKQETQYF. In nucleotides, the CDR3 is TGCAGCGTCCGACAGAAACAAGAGACCCAGTACTTC.

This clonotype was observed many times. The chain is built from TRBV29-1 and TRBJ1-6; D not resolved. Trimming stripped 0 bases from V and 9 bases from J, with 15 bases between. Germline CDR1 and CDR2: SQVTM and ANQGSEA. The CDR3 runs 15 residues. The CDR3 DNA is TGCAGCGTTGAAGATCTCAGCAAGTTGGGTTCACCCCTCCACTTT. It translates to CSVEDLSKLGSPLHF.

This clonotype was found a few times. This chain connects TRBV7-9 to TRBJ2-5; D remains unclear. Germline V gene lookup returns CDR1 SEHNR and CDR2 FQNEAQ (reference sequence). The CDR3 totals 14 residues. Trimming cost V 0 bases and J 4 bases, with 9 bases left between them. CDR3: CASSLALTAETQYF. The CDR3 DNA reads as TGTGCCAGCAGCTTAGCTCTCACGGCAGAGACCCAGTACTTC.

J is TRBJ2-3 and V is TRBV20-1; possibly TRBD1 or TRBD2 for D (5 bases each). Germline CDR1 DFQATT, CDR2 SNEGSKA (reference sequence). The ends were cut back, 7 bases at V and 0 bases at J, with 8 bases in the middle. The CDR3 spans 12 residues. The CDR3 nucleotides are TGCAGTGGGGGACGCAGCACAGATACGCAGTATTTT. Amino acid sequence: CSGGRSTDTQYF.

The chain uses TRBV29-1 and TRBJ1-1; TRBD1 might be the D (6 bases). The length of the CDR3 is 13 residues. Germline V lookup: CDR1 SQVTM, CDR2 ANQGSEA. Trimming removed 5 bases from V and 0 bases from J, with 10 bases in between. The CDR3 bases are TGCAGCGTTCAGGGGATATTGAACACTGAAGCTTTCTTT. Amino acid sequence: CSVQGILNTEAFF.

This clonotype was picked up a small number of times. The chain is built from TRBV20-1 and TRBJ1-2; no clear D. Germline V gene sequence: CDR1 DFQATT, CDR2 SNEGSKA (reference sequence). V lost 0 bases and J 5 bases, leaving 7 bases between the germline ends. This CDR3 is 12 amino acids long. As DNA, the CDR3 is TGCAGTGCTAGAGATGACGGTTATGGCTACACCTTC. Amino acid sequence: CSARDDGYGYTF.

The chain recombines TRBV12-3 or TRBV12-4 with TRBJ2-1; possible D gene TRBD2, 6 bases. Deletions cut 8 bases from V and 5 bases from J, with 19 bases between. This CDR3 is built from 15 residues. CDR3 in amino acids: CASYSGLHSDNEQFF. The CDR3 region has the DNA TGTGCCAGCTACTCGGGACTCCACTCGGACAATGAGCAGTTCTTC.